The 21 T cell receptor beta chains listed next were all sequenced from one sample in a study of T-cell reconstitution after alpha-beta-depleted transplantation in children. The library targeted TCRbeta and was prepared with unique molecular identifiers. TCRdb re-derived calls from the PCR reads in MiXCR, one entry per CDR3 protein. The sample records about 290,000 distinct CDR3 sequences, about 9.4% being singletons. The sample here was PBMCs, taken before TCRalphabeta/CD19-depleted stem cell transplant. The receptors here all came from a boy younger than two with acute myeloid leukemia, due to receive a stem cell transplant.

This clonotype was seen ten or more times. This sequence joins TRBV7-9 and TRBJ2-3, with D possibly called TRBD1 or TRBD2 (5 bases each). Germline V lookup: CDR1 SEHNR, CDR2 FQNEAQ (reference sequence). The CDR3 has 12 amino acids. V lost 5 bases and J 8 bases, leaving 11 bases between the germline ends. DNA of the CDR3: TGTGCCAGCAGCCTCCGGGACCGTACGCAGTATTTT. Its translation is CASSLRDRTQYF.

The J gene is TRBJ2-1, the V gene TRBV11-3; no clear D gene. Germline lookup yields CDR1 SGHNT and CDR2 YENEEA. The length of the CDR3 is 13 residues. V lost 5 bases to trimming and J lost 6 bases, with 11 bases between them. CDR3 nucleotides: TGTGCCAGCAGCGTCGCAATCGGCAATGAGCAGTTCTTC. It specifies CASSVAIGNEQFF.

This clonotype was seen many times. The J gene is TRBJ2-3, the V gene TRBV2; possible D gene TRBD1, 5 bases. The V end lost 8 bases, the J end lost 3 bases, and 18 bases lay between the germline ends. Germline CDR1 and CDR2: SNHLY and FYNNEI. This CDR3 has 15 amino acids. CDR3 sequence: CASRPLSPGTDTQYF. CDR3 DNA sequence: TGTGCCAGCCGCCCCCTATCCCCAGGGACAGATACGCAGTATTTT.

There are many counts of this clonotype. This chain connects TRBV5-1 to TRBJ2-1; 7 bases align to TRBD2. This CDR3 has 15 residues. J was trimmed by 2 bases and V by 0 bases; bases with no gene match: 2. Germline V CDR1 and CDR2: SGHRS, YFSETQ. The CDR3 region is CASSLETSAYNEQFF. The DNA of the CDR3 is TGCGCCAGCAGCTTGGAAACTAGCGCCTACAATGAGCAGTTCTTC.

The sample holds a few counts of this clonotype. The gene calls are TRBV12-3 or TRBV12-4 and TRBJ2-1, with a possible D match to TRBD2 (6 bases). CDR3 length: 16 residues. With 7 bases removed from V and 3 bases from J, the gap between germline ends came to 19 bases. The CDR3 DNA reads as TGTGCCAGCATCTCGGGCCACCAGGGAGGCTACAATGAGCAGTTCTTC. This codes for CASISGHQGGYNEQFF.

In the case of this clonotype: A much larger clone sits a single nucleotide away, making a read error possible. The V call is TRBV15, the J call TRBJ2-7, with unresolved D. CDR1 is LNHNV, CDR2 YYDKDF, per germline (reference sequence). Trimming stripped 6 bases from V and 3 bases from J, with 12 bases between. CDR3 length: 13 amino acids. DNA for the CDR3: TGTGCCACCAGGACCAGCGCCAACTACGAGCAGTACTTC. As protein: CATRTSANYEQYF.

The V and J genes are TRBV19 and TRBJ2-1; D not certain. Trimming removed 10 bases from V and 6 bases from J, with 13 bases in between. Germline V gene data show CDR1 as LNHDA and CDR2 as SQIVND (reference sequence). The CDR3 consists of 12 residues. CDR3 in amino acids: CATIKNSNEQFF. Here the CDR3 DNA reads TGTGCCACTATAAAGAACAGCAATGAGCAGTTCTTC.

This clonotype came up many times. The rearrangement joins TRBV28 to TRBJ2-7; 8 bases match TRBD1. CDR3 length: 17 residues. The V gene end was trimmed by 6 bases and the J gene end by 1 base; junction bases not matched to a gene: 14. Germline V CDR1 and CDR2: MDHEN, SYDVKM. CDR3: CASSLGGRTGKSYEQYF. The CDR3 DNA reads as TGTGCCAGCAGCTTAGGCGGACGGACAGGGAAATCCTACGAGCAGTACTTC.

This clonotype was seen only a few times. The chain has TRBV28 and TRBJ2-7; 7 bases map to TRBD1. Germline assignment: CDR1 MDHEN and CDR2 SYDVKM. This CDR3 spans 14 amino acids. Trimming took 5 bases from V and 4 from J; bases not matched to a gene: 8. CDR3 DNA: TGTGCCAGCAGTCCCCGACAGGGAGTATACGAGCAGTACTTC. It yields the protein CASSPRQGVYEQYF.

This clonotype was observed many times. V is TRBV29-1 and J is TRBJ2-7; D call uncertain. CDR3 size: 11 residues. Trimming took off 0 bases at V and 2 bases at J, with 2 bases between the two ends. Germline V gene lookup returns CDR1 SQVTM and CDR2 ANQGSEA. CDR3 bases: TGCAGCGTTGAAGAGGCCTACGAGCAGTACTTC. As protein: CSVEEAYEQYF.

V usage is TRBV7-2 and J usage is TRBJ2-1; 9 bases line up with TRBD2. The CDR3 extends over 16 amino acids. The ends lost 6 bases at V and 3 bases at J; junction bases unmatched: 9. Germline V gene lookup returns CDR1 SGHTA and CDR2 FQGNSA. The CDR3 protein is CASRPPGLALYNEQFF. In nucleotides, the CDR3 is TGTGCCAGCAGACCGCCGGGACTAGCTCTCTACAATGAGCAGTTCTTC. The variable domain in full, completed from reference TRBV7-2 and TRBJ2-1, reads GAGVSQSPSNKVTEKGKDVELRCDPISGHTALYWYRQSLGQGLEFLIYFQGNSAPDKSGLPSDRFSAERTGGSVSTLTIQRTQQEDSAVYLCASRPPGLALYNEQFFGPGTRLTVL.

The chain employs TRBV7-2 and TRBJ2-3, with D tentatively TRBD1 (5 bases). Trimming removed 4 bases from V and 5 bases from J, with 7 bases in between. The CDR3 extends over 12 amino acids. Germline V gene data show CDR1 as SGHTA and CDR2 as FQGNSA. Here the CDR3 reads CASSYDRDTQYF. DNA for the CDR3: TGTGCCAGCAGCTACGACAGAGATACGCAGTATTTT.

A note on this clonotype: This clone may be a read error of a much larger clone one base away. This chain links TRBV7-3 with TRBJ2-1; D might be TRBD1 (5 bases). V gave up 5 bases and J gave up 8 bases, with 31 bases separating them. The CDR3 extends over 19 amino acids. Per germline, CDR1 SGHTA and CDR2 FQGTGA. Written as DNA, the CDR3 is TGTGCCAGCAGCATAGGAGACAGTCTAACGGGCCCTGTGGACCATGAGCAGTTCTTC. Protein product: CASSIGDSLTGPVDHEQFF.

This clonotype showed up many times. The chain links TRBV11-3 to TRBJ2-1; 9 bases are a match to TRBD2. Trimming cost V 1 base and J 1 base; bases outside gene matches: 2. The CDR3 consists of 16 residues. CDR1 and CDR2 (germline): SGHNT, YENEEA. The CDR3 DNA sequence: TGTGCCAGCAGCTTAGTAGCGGGGGTGTCCTACAATGAGCAGTTCTTC. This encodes CASSLVAGVSYNEQFF.

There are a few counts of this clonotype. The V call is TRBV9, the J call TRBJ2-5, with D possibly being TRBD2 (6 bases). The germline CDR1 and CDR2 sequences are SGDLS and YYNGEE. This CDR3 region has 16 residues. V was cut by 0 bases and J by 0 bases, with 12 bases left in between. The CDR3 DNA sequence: TGTGCCAGCAGCGTAGGTAGTAGCGGCAACCAAGAGACCCAGTACTTC. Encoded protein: CASSVGSSGNQETQYF.

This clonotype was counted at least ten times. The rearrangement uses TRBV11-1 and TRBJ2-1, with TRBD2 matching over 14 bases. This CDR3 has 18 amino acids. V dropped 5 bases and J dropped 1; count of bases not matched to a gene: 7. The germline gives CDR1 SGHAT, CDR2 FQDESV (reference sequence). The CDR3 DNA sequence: TGTGCCAGCAGCCGGACTAGCGGGGGGACCTATTCCTACAATGAGCAGTTCTTC. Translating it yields CASSRTSGGTYSYNEQFF.

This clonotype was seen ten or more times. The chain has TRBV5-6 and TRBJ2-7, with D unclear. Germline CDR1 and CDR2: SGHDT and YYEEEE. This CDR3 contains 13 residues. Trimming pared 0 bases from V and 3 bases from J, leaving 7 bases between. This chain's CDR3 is CASSLAPFYEQYF. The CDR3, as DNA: TGTGCCAGCAGCTTGGCACCCTTCTACGAGCAGTACTTC.

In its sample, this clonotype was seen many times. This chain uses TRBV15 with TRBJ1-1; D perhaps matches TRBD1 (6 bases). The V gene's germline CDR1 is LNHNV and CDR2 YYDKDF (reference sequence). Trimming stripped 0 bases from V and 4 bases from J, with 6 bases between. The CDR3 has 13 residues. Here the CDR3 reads CATSREGGTEAFF. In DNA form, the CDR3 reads TGTGCCACCAGCAGAGAAGGGGGCACTGAAGCTTTCTTT.

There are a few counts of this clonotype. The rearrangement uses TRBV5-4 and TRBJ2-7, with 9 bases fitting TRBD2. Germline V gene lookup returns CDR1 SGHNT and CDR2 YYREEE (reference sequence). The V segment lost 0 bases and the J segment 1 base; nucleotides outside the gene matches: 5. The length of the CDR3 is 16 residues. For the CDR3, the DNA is TGTGCCAGCAGCTTGGCTGGCGGGAGGGGATCCTACGAGCAGTACTTC. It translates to CASSLAGGRGSYEQYF.

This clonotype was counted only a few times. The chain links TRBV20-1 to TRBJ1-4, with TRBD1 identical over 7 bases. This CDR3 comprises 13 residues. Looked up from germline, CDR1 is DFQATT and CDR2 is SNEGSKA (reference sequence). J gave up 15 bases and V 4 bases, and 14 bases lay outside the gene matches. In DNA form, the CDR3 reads TGCAGTGCTAATCGGGACAGTCCGGGGGAAGTGTTTTTT. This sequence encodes CSANRDSPGEVFF.

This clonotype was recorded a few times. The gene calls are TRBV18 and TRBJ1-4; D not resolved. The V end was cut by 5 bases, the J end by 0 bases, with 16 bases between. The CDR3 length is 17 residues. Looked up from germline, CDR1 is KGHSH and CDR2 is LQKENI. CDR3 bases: TGTGCCAGCTCAGACCGGGGTCCTACTTCAACTAATGAAAAACTGTTTTTT. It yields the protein CASSDRGPTSTNEKLFF.